The next 10 T cell receptor beta chains were all read from a single sample in a study of blood T cell repertoires in COVID-19. Method: immunoSEQ multiplex PCR; TCRdb's copy keeps in-frame clones and lacks some. The data hold hundreds of thousands of clones, with around 88% observed a single time. The specimen sequenced was peripheral blood. Receptors originate from a woman in her twenties or thirties who had recovered from COVID-19.

This chain uses TRBV7-2 with TRBJ2-2, with D perhaps TRBD1 (5 bases). Per germline, CDR1 SGHTA and CDR2 FQGNSA. The length of the CDR3 is 15 residues. V was clipped by 5 bases and J by 7 bases, with 17 bases between them. The chain's CDR3 is CASSPYGSGHGELFF. CDR3 in DNA: TGTGCCAGCAGCCCCTATGGCTCAGGGCACGGGGAGCTGTTTTTT.

This chain uses TRBV5-1 with TRBJ2-2; 9 positions agree with TRBD1. Unmatched junction bases numbered 2, after V lost 4 bases and J lost 4 bases. Germline CDR1 and CDR2: SGHRS and YFSETQ. This CDR3 has 14 residues. CDR3 region: CASSQGQGTGELFF. Written as DNA, the CDR3 is TGCGCCAGCAGCCAGGGACAGGGCACCGGGGAGCTGTTTTTT.

The table lists this clone with a count of one. Other DNA sequences of this sample code for an identical CDR3. This chain links TRBV5-4 with TRBJ1-1; D gene unclear. V was cut by 0 bases and J by 1 base, with 4 bases left in between. Germline loops: CDR1 SGHNT, CDR2 YYREEE (reference sequence). The CDR3 runs 13 residues. CDR3 sequence (DNA): TGTGCCAGCAGCTTGGGAGGGAACACTGAAGCTTTCTTT. It specifies CASSLGGNTEAFF.

This chain uses TRBV5-8 with TRBJ1-4; tentatively, D is TRBD1 (6 bases). The CDR3 totals 15 residues. Deletions cut 4 bases from V and 11 bases from J, with 21 bases between. The germline V gene encodes CDR1 SGHTS and CDR2 YDEGEE. CDR3 coding DNA: TGTGCCAGCAGCCCGTTACAGGGTTTGGCGAAGAAACTGTTTTTT. Protein product: CASSPLQGLAKKLFF.

This chain joins TRBV2 and TRBJ2-7; no clear D gene. Trimming took 8 bases from V and 1 from J, leaving 18 bases between them. This CDR3 region has 15 residues. The germline V gene has CDR1 SNHLY and CDR2 FYNNEI. CDR3 coding DNA: TGTGCCAGCCGCTTGGGTGCGGCCGAATCCTACGAGCAGTACTTC. Amino acid sequence: CASRLGAAESYEQYF.

The CDR3, as DNA: TGTGCCATCAGCCCGGGACTAGCGGGAGAGAGCTCCTACGAGCAGTACTTC. Amino acid sequence: CAISPGLAGESSYEQYF. The chain uses TRBV10-3 and TRBJ2-7; 14 bases align to TRBD2. The germline V gene encodes CDR1 ENHRY and CDR2 SYGVKD. CDR3 length: 17 residues. V gave up 6 bases and J gave up 0 bases; unmatched junction bases: 7.

This clone turned up a few times. The chain carries TRBV5-5 and TRBJ2-7; 9 nucleotides match TRBD2. J gave up 2 bases and V 1 base, and 7 bases lay outside the gene matches. The CDR3 loop spans 16 amino acids. CDR1 is SGHKS and CDR2 is YYEKEE in the germline V gene (reference sequence). CDR3 DNA: TGTGCCAGCAGCTTGCAGTATTCTAGCGGGGCCTACGAGCAGTACTTC. This sequence encodes CASSLQYSSGAYEQYF.

The V call is TRBV5-1, the J call TRBJ1-2; D gene unclear. CDR3 length: 14 amino acids. Per germline, CDR1 SGHRS and CDR2 YFSETQ. Trimming took off 4 bases at V and 0 bases at J, with 10 bases between the two ends. CDR3 region: CASSPDGTNYGYTF. CDR3 bases: TGCGCCAGCAGCCCCGACGGGACTAACTATGGCTACACCTTC.

On this clone: The same CDR3 is also encoded by other DNA sequences in this sample. The rearrangement links TRBV12-3 or TRBV12-4 to TRBJ1-1; the match to TRBD1 covers 7 bases. V lost 6 bases to trimming and J lost 7 bases; unmatched junction nucleotides: 5. The CDR3 covers 12 residues. The CDR3, as DNA: TGTGCCAGCAGCAGGGACAGCTATGAAGCTTTCTTT. Translation: CASSRDSYEAFF.

The chain is built from TRBV28 and TRBJ2-2, with D tentatively TRBD2 (6 bases). The CDR3 is made up of 13 amino acids. Germline V gene data show CDR1 as MDHEN and CDR2 as SYDVKM. Trimming cost V 8 bases and J 7 bases, with 14 bases left between them. The CDR3 is CASRRGESGELFF. The CDR3 nucleotides read TGTGCCAGCCGGAGGGGCGAGAGCGGGGAGCTGTTTTTT.